A single sample is the source of the 15 T cell receptor beta chains below, sequenced in a study of neurological immune-mediated disorders. TCRdb processed the 5' RACE reads anew with MiXCR; each CDR3 protein has one entry. The sample comprises roughly 36,000 distinct CDR3 sequences, roughly 14% of which are singletons, and roughly a quarter rests with the top ten. Sequenced material: PBMCs. These receptors were collected from a woman in her fifties or sixties with HTLV-1-associated myelopathy (HAM/TSP).

Many counts were recorded for this clonotype. The chain combines TRBV5-5 with TRBJ1-2, with TRBD1 identical over 9 bases. Germline CDR1 SGHKS, CDR2 YYEKEE (reference sequence). J lost 3 bases, V lost 5 bases, and 8 bases had no gene match. The CDR3 length is 15 residues. The chain's CDR3 is CASRGDRASHYGYTF. The DNA of the CDR3 is TGTGCCAGCAGGGGGGACAGGGCATCCCACTATGGCTACACCTTC.

This clonotype has at least ten counts. The CDR3 is CASSPTGGAAGANVLTF. The CDR3 DNA follows: TGCGCCAGCAGCCCGACAGGGGGCGCGGCTGGGGCCAACGTCCTGACTTTC. This sequence joins TRBV5-1 and TRBJ2-6; 10 bases are a match to TRBD1. Germline V gene sequence: CDR1 SGHRS, CDR2 YFSETQ. CDR3 length: 17 residues. Germline trimming cut 4 bases from V and 2 bases from J; bases unmatched to any gene: 6.

This clonotype was observed many times. The genes are TRBV18 and TRBJ2-3, with D tentatively TRBD1 (5 bases). CDR3 size: 14 residues. Germline V lookup: CDR1 KGHSH, CDR2 LQKENI. The ends were cut back, 2 bases at V and 4 bases at J, with 10 bases in the middle. In DNA, the CDR3 is TGTGCCAGCTCACCAATTATAGGGGCAGATACGCAGTATTTT. Protein product: CASSPIIGADTQYF.

This clonotype came up many times. The chain uses TRBV12-3 or TRBV12-4 and TRBJ1-2; a weak D match, TRBD1 (6 bases). Trimming stripped 3 bases from V and 2 bases from J, with 13 bases between. The CDR3 has 15 amino acids. The CDR3 nucleotides are TGTGCCAGCAGTTTGGGGGGCTCGCTAAACTATGGCTACACCTTC. Its protein product is CASSLGGSLNYGYTF.

The sample holds many counts of this clonotype. The CDR3 DNA follows: TGCAGCGTTGGGGGGGCGGAAGCTTTCTTT. Amino acid sequence: CSVGGAEAFF. V is TRBV29-1 and J is TRBJ1-1, with D perhaps TRBD1 (6 bases). V lost 4 bases, J lost 8 bases, and 8 bases lay in between. Germline loops: CDR1 SQVTM, CDR2 ANQGSEA. This CDR3 has 10 amino acids.

There are many counts of this clonotype. This rearrangement joins TRBV6-2 or TRBV6-3 to TRBJ2-3; D gene unclear. Trimming pared 2 bases from V and 2 bases from J, leaving 5 bases between. Looked up from germline, CDR1 is MNHEY and CDR2 is SVGEGT. The CDR3 has 13 residues. In DNA, the CDR3 is TGTGCCAGCAGTTACCCTTTCACAGATACGCAGTATTTT. Encoded protein: CASSYPFTDTQYF.

In regard to this clonotype: Germline is not matched at one junction end, which may reflect a read error. The genes are TRBV5-1 and TRBJ1-1, with no clear D. The V gene's germline CDR1 is SGHRS and CDR2 YFSETQ. This CDR3 spans 13 amino acids. The CDR3 spells CANSGHGNNEAFF. CDR3 nucleotide sequence: TGCGCCAACAGTGGGCACGGGAACAATGAAGCTTTCTTT.

The sample holds many counts of this clonotype. V gene TRBV12-5 combines with J gene TRBJ1-1; D is uncertain. CDR3 length: 13 residues. The V and J ends lost 1 base and 2 bases respectively, with 5 bases between them. CDR1 is LGHNT, CDR2 FRNRAP, per germline. The chain's CDR3 is CASGLEINTEAFF. In DNA form, the CDR3 reads TGTGCTAGTGGTTTGGAAATTAACACTGAAGCTTTCTTT.

This clonotype was seen many times. The CDR3 DNA follows: TGTGCCAGCAGCTTGGCTCTGGGTTGGTTCACTGAAGCTTTCTTT. It translates to CASSLALGWFTEAFF. The J gene is TRBJ1-1, the V gene TRBV5-6; D call uncertain. The germline V gene has CDR1 SGHDT and CDR2 YYEEEE. The CDR3 is made up of 15 amino acids. Trimming took 0 bases from V and 4 from J, leaving 13 bases between them.

The rearrangement links TRBV2 to TRBJ2-3; 9 bases match TRBD2. V gave up 5 bases and J gave up 5 bases; unmatched junction bases: 8. Germline-derived CDR1 and CDR2 are SNHLY and FYNNEI. There are 15 residues in the CDR3. In DNA, the CDR3 is TGTGCCAGCAGTACCGGGACTAGCTCGGGAGATACGCAGTATTTT. It is translated as CASSTGTSSGDTQYF.

This clonotype was recorded at least ten times. The genes are TRBV3-1 and TRBJ1-6; 8 nucleotides align to TRBD1. The germline V gene has CDR1 LGHDT and CDR2 YNNKEL (reference sequence). The CDR3 extends over 16 amino acids. V trimming: 4 bases; J trimming: 7 bases; junction bases outside the gene matches: 9. DNA of the CDR3: TGTGCCAGCAGCCGGGTGGGGCAGGGGGCGAATTCACCCCTCCACTTT. Protein sequence: CASSRVGQGANSPLHF.

This clonotype was seen many times. The chain is built from TRBV5-6 and TRBJ1-1; D uncertain. The CDR3 loop spans 15 amino acids. Trimming removed 0 bases at V and 7 bases at J, with 16 bases between. Germline lookup yields CDR1 SGHDT and CDR2 YYEEEE. The CDR3 spells CASSLGTRGRDEAFF. Written as DNA, the CDR3 is TGTGCCAGCAGCTTGGGCACAAGAGGACGAGATGAAGCTTTCTTT.

Ten or more counts support this clonotype. This chain's CDR3 is CASAAGGNTEAFF. In nucleotides, the CDR3 is TGTGCCAGCGCCGCGGGAGGTAACACTGAAGCTTTCTTT. The rearrangement links TRBV9 to TRBJ1-1; D gene ambiguous. V was cut by 7 bases and J by 2 bases, with 12 bases left in between. There are 13 residues in the CDR3. Germline-derived CDR1 and CDR2 are SGDLS and YYNGEE.

This clonotype was counted at least ten times. V is TRBV12-3 or TRBV12-4 and J is TRBJ2-7; TRBD1 matches at 7 bases. Unmatched junction bases numbered 7, after V lost 6 bases and J lost 2 bases. The CDR3 runs to 14 residues. In nucleotides, the CDR3 is TGTGCCAGCAGCGACGGGACAGATGCCTACGAGCAGTACTTC. This translates into CASSDGTDAYEQYF.

This clonotype was recorded many times. The chain recombines TRBV29-1 with TRBJ1-3, with 7 bases lining up with TRBD1. In germline, CDR1 is SQVTM, CDR2 ANQGSEA. CDR3 length: 16 residues. V gave up 4 bases and J gave up 2 bases; unmatched junction bases: 11. CDR3 residues: CSVGGSRDRTGNTIYF. The CDR3 region has the DNA TGCAGCGTTGGGGGAAGTCGGGACAGAACTGGAAACACCATATATTTT.